A selection of T cell receptor beta chains follows, all from one sample in a study of OX40 agonist ivuxolimab in advanced cancers. Profiled with immunoSEQ multiplex PCR; TCRdb holds only in-frame clones, not every one. The sample lists tens of thousands of clones; around four fifths were seen once. Sample: CD4+ or CD8+ T cells sorted from blood, taken in a trial of the OX40 agonist ivuxolimab. The receptors originated from an adult with an advanced solid tumor such as melanoma, head and neck, liver or kidney cancer. The CDR3 runs from the conserved cysteine through the conserved F or W. The D gene is left open where the match is weak. Not all rows give a size; the values are once, few, many and, for expanded clones, a class.

cdr3_aa cdr3_nt v_call d_call cdr3_length clone_size j_call
CASSANTYNEQFF TGTGCCAGCAGTGCGAACACCTACAATGAGCAGTTCTTC TRBV2 . 13 . TRBJ2-1
CASSPGRVNTEAFF TGTGCCAGCTCACCGGGCCGGGTGAACACTGAAGCTTTCTTT TRBV18 . 14 . TRBJ1-1
CASGLGASGGTDTQYF TGTGCTAGTGGTCTGGGGGCTAGCGGGGGCACAGATACGCAGTATTTT TRBV12-5 TRBD2 16 . TRBJ2-3
CASSLWGKRGGTQYF TGTGCCAGCAGCCTGTGGGGGAAGAGGGGAGGTACGCAGTATTTT TRBV28 . 15 . TRBJ2-3
CASSRTASPQHF TGTGCCAGCAGTCGGACAGCTAGTCCCCAGCATTTT TRBV28 . 12 . TRBJ1-5
CASSSPGQGLPEQYF TGTGCCAGCAGTTCGCCGGGACAGGGTCTCCCCGAGCAGTACTTC TRBV6-1 TRBD1 15 . TRBJ2-7
CASSGGGSVKGFF TGTGCCAGCAGCGGTGGGGGGTCAGTAAAGGGGTTCTTC TRBV5-4 . 13 few TRBJ2-1
CAIDLRDRVNGYTF TGTGCCATCGACCTCCGGGACAGGGTGAATGGCTACACCTTC TRBV28 TRBD1 14 . TRBJ1-2
CAISESGGQDNEQFF TGTGCCATCAGTGAGTCTGGGGGCCAGGACAATGAGCAGTTCTTC TRBV10-3 . 15 . TRBJ2-1
CASSPGTRDTQYF TGTGCCAGCAGCCCCGGTACTCGGGATACGCAGTATTTT TRBV7-9 . 13 . TRBJ2-3
CASSPSPGSSYNEQFF TGTGCCAGCAGCCCTAGCCCAGGGAGCTCCTACAATGAGCAGTTCTTC TRBV7-7 . 16 . TRBJ2-1
CASSYSGTGLSPLHF TGTGCCAGCAGTTACTCCGGGACAGGGTTATCACCCCTCCACTTT TRBV6-5 TRBD1 15 . TRBJ1-6
CAWSAVGYEQYF TGTGCCTGGAGCGCTGTGGGGTACGAGCAGTACTTC TRBV30 . 12 once TRBJ2-7
CASGLGDRGYNEQFF TGTGCTAGTGGTTTGGGGGACAGGGGTTACAATGAGCAGTTCTTC TRBV12-5 TRBD1 15 . TRBJ2-1
CASSLSSTDTQYF TGCGCCAGCAGCCTTTCTAGCACAGATACGCAGTATTTT TRBV5-1 . 13 . TRBJ2-3
CASRITGPNQYF TGTGCCAGCAGAATAACCGGGCCGAATCAGTACTTC TRBV2 . 12 . TRBJ2-4
CASSSSGFNYGYTF TGTGCCAGCAGCTCCTCGGGATTTAACTATGGCTACACCTTC TRBV7-2 . 14 . TRBJ1-2
CASSQDRLLADTDTQYF TGTGCCAGCAGCCAAGATAGGTTACTAGCGGACACAGATACGCAGTATTTT TRBV4-2 TRBD2 17 . TRBJ2-3
CASKEGTNTEAFF TGTGCCAGCAAGGAGGGGACAAACACTGAAGCTTTCTTT TRBV6-1 . 13 . TRBJ1-1
CASKENRGQETQYF TGTGCCAGTAAAGAGAACAGGGGGCAAGAGACCCAGTACTTC TRBV19 TRBD1 14 . TRBJ2-5
CASLDPGNTIYF TGCGCCAGCCTAGACCCTGGAAACACCATATATTTT TRBV10-2 . 12 few TRBJ1-3
CASSSSGLSSGANVLTF TGTGCCAGCAGCTCGTCGGGACTGAGCTCTGGGGCCAACGTCCTGACTTTC TRBV7-9 . 17 . TRBJ2-6
CASKGRAYGYTF TGTGCCAGCAAGGGGCGAGCGTATGGCTACACCTTC TRBV6-1 . 12 . TRBJ1-2
CASGLGALSNQPQHF TGCGCCAGCGGACTTGGGGCACTTAGCAATCAGCCCCAGCATTTT TRBV10-2 . 15 . TRBJ1-5
CASSYSGGARGNTIYF TGTGCCAGCAGTTACTCGGGAGGGGCGCGAGGAAACACCATATATTTT TRBV6-5 . 16 . TRBJ1-3
CASSTDGSFYGYTF TGTGCCAGTAGCACCGACGGGTCCTTCTATGGCTACACCTTC TRBV19 . 14 . TRBJ1-2
CASSLGRGGYTF TGTGCCAGCAGCCTCGGGAGGGGTGGCTACACCTTC TRBV6-6 . 12 . TRBJ1-2
CASSLGPWPGTLNSPLHF TGTGCCAGCAGTTTGGGCCCCTGGCCCGGGACACTGAATTCACCCCTCCACTTT TRBV2 . 18 . TRBJ1-6
CASSPSRDRNPGDTQYF TGTGCCAGCAGTCCTTCCCGGGACAGGAACCCCGGGGATACGCAGTATTTT TRBV7-9 TRBD1 17 . TRBJ2-3
CASSIEIAQGGAFF TGTGCCAGTAGTATAGAAATTGCGCAGGGGGGAGCTTTCTTT TRBV19 TRBD1 14 . TRBJ1-1